These T cell receptor beta chains were read from a single sample in a study of Graves' ophthalmopathy and Graves' hyperthyroidism. One entry per CDR3 protein, called by TCRdb with MiXCR from the multiplex PCR reads. The sample carries a few hundred thousand distinct CDR3 sequences, about 15% recorded once. The sequenced sample was peripheral blood. The receptors stem from an adult woman with stable Graves' hyperthyroidism. The CDR3 runs from the conserved cysteine through the conserved F or W. The D gene is left open where the match is weak. Size is stated for part of the rows, as once, few or many counts, or as a class when the clone is expanded.

j_call d_call v_call clone_size cdr3_nt cdr3_aa
TRBJ1-2 . TRBV6-5 many TGTGCCAGCAGTTACTCGGGGGCCTACTATGGCTACACCTTC CASSYSGAYYGYTF
TRBJ1-5 . TRBV28 . TGTGCCAGCAGTTTATTGGGTCCTCAGCCCCAGCATTTT CASSLLGPQPQHF
TRBJ2-7 . TRBV12-3/TRBV12-4 once TGTGCCAGCAGTCAGGTACAGGTCCACGATCAGTACTTC CASSQVQVHDQYF
TRBJ2-7 . TRBV28 many TGTGCCAGCAGAGTTCCCCGAGGGACCTCCTTAGACGAGCAGTACTTC CASRVPRGTSLDEQYF
TRBJ1-1 . TRBV29-1 . TGCAGCGTTGAAGGGCCTGAAGCTTTCTTT CSVEGPEAFF
TRBJ2-2 . TRBV6-1 many TGTGCCAGCAGCGGCACAGGGCTCGGGGAGCTGTTTTTT CASSGTGLGELFF
TRBJ1-5 . TRBV7-3 many TGTGCCAGCTATACCAAAGGGGATAGCAATCAGCCCCAGCATTTT CASYTKGDSNQPQHF
TRBJ2-1 TRBD2 TRBV14 many TGTGCCAGCAGCCCATCGGGACTAGCGGCCTACAATGAGCAGTTCTTC CASSPSGLAAYNEQFF
TRBJ2-7 TRBD2 TRBV7-6 . TGTGCCAGCAGCTTCTTAGCGGGAGACGGCGACGAGCAGTACTTC CASSFLAGDGDEQYF
TRBJ1-2 . TRBV18 many TGTGCCAGCTCACCACGGGACGGCGCTGGCTACACCTTC CASSPRDGAGYTF
TRBJ1-1 . TRBV7-3 . TGTGCCAGCAGCCTGGACGGAGGATTGGCTGAAGCTTTCTTT CASSLDGGLAEAFF
TRBJ1-2 . TRBV12-3/TRBV12-4 . TGTGCCAGCAGTTCTAGGGCTGGCTACACCTTC CASSSRAGYTF
TRBJ2-5 . TRBV6-1 few TGTGCCAGCAACCCAAGCGGGCAAGAGACCCAGTACTTC CASNPSGQETQYF
TRBJ1-1 . TRBV6-5 . TGTGCCAGCAGTTACGTAAGTGAAGCTTTCTTT CASSYVSEAFF
TRBJ2-7 . TRBV30 many TGTGCCTGGAGTAATGGACACCTCTACGAGCAGTACTTC CAWSNGHLYEQYF
TRBJ2-5 . TRBV11-1 once TGTGCCAGCAGCTCTCGGACAGTCCAAAAGACCCAGTACTTC CASSSRTVQKTQYF
TRBJ2-1 . TRBV12-3/TRBV12-4 few TGTGCCAGCAGTCCGCCTTCGGGGGCAAGGTACAATGAGCAGTTCTTC CASSPPSGARYNEQFF
TRBJ1-2 TRBD1 TRBV19 many TGTGCCAGTAGTATTGGCTCCAGGACAGGGGGCTATGGCTACACCTTC CASSIGSRTGGYGYTF
TRBJ1-2 . TRBV4-1 many TGCGCCAGCAGCCAAGTTACCAGGCCTGATGGCTACACCTTC CASSQVTRPDGYTF
TRBJ2-3 TRBD2 TRBV30 . TGTGCCCGTCGGACTAGCGGGAGGGGGCAAACGCAGTATTTT CARRTSGRGQTQYF
TRBJ1-1 TRBD1 TRBV29-1 many TGCAGCGTTCGGACAGGATCAATCGAAGCTTTCTTT CSVRTGSIEAFF
TRBJ1-2 . TRBV2 many TGTGCCAGCAGTGGGTACAATAACTATGGCTACACCTTC CASSGYNNYGYTF
TRBJ2-7 . TRBV5-1 many TGCGCCAGCAGCTTGAACAACTACGAGCAGTACTTC CASSLNNYEQYF
TRBJ2-5 . TRBV28 many TGTGCCAGCAGTTTGCTAAACCAAGAGACCCAGTACTTC CASSLLNQETQYF
TRBJ2-7 . TRBV10-1 many TGCGCCAGCAGTGGGTGGGCCGGCGAGCAGTACTTC CASSGWAGEQYF
TRBJ1-2 . TRBV13 many TGTGCCAGCAGCGACACCCGGGACCATAACTATGGCTACACCTTC CASSDTRDHNYGYTF
TRBJ1-1 . TRBV28 many TGTGCCAGCAGCCCCGGGGGATTGAACACTGAAGCTTTCTTT CASSPGGLNTEAFF
TRBJ2-2 TRBD1 TRBV10-3 many TGTGCCATCAGTGAAGGACAGGAGTCCTACACCGGGGAGCTGTTTTTT CAISEGQESYTGELFF
TRBJ2-3 TRBD2 TRBV7-3 few TGTGCCAGCAGCTTAGGGTGGCTAGCGGGACCCACAGATACGCAGTATTTT CASSLGWLAGPTDTQYF
TRBJ1-2 TRBD1 TRBV19 few TGTGCCAGTAACACTAGGCACTTCGGACAGGGAGACTATGGCTACACCTTC CASNTRHFGQGDYGYTF
TRBJ1-1 . TRBV10-3 few TGTGCCATCAGTTCGGAGAGGGGCACTGAAGCTTTCTTT CAISSERGTEAFF
TRBJ2-2 TRBD2 TRBV9 many TGTGCCAGCAGCGATCAGGGACTAGTCGTGGGTGGCGGGGAGCTGTTTTTT CASSDQGLVVGGGELFF
TRBJ2-7 TRBD1 TRBV10-3 many TGTGCCATCAGTGGATCAGGGGGTGTGGACGAGCAGTACTTC CAISGSGGVDEQYF
TRBJ2-7 TRBD1 TRBV7-2 many TGTGCCAGCAGCTTTGACAGGGGGTATTACGAGCAGTACTTC CASSFDRGYYEQYF
TRBJ2-7 . TRBV6-1 . TGTGCCAGCAGTGAAGAAGGCACTGACTACGAGCAGTACTTC CASSEEGTDYEQYF
TRBJ2-2 TRBD2 TRBV12-3/TRBV12-4 . TGTGCCAGCAGTTTGGGCACTAGCGGGTTCACCGGGGAGCTGTTTTTT CASSLGTSGFTGELFF
TRBJ2-2 . TRBV4-1 few TGCGCCAGCAGCCAATCCCCCTTGGGCACCGGGGAGCTGTTTTTT CASSQSPLGTGELFF
TRBJ1-1 . TRBV6-1 few TGTGCCAGCAGTGAAGTGAGGGGAACGAACACTGAAGCTTTCTTT CASSEVRGTNTEAFF
TRBJ1-6 TRBD1 TRBV6-5 many TGTGCCAGCAGTTACGCAGTAGGGACAGGGGGCGCAAATTCACCCCTCCACTTT CASSYAVGTGGANSPLHF
TRBJ1-1 TRBD1 TRBV30 many TGTGCCTGGAAGCAGGGGGCTGACACTGAAGCTTTCTTT CAWKQGADTEAFF
TRBJ1-3 . TRBV12-3/TRBV12-4 . TGTGCCAGCAGATATCCGGGAAACACCATATATTTT CASRYPGNTIYF
TRBJ1-6 . TRBV4-3 many TGCGCCAGCAGCCACGGGAGCCCAAGCTCCTATAATTCACCCCTCCACTTT CASSHGSPSSYNSPLHF
TRBJ1-1 . TRBV20-1 many TGCAGTGCACCAGGGATGGTGAACACTGAAGCTTTCTTT CSAPGMVNTEAFF
TRBJ2-7 . TRBV6-1 . TGTGCCAGCAGTGAAGCGGACAGCCCCTACGAGCAGTACTTC CASSEADSPYEQYF
TRBJ1-2 . TRBV6-5 many TGTGCCAGCAGTTATCTACGGGGCAACTATGGCTACACCTTC CASSYLRGNYGYTF
TRBJ2-7 TRBD2 TRBV28 many TGTGCCAGCAGTTTTGCGGGAGTGACCTACGAGCAGTACTTC CASSFAGVTYEQYF